This T cell receptor (beta chain) was captured by sequencing in a study of T cell repertoires in cytomegalovirus infection (dated by TCRdb to about 2019). As for the study more broadly: Alongside well-studied HLA-B-restricted epitopes, the peptide stimulations were aimed at recently identified HLA-C-restricted CMV epitopes, whose presentation resists viral immunomodulation. Because public TCR beta signatures pointed to carriage of CMV infection together with the matching HLA type, the HLA type of each donor mattered for the analysis.

V gives up 4 bases and J gives up 0 bases, and the segment between their germline ends measures 11 bases. Taken from cysteine to phenylalanine, the CDR3 has 14 residues. Only the CDR3 DNA stays, 42 bases, in frame from base 1. The germline V gene specifies SGHRS as CDR1 and YFSETQ as CDR2. Sequencer: Illumina HiSeq 1500. TCRdb itself trimmed the public reads at Q25 with fastp, ran MiXCR and retained productive beta chains. Identical CDR3 protein sequences are pooled into one entry, listed with their most common genes and DNA. In all, the sample holds about 700,000 distinct CDR3 sequences, and roughly 36% of those were seen once. Of the sample, over 15% is held by the ten largest clones. A remark on this clonotype: This receptor's antigen is unknown. There are no base qualities to consult, and no much larger clone falls within one base.

Study-wide conclusions, independent of this receptor: In the ex vivo response, HLA-C-restricted CMV-specific TCR beta clonotypes were dominant, and in two of eight donors the single most frequent clonotype came from this HLA-C-restricted group. In both this cohort and an independent roughly 330-donor cohort, the cumulative frequency of public TCR beta family members distinguished carriers of CMV infection plus the relevant HLA type.

The sample's treatment or condition label, in plain terms: in vitro stimulation with specific CMV peptide epitopes to enrich CMV-specific T cells. The material was cultured PBMCs, obtained from culture after CMV antigen stimulation. This sequence was found in a human donor in good health (CMV status not recorded). Some clones in this sample may be carry-over from other donors' samples. The chain joins TRBV5-1 to TRBJ2-7, with TRBD2 as a weak D call on 5 bases. The bases are TGCGCCAGCAGCCCCCCGGGGTACTCCTACGAGCAGTACTTC. This translates into CASSPPGYSYEQYF. Outside the CDR3, residues come from the reference TRBV5-1 and TRBJ2-7 proteins, so the full variable domain is: KAGVTQTPRYLIKTRGQQVTLSCSPISGHRSVSWYQQTPGQGLQFLFEYFSETQRNKGNFPGRFSGRQFSNSRSEMNVSTLELGDSALYLCASSPPGYSYEQYFGPGTRLTVT.